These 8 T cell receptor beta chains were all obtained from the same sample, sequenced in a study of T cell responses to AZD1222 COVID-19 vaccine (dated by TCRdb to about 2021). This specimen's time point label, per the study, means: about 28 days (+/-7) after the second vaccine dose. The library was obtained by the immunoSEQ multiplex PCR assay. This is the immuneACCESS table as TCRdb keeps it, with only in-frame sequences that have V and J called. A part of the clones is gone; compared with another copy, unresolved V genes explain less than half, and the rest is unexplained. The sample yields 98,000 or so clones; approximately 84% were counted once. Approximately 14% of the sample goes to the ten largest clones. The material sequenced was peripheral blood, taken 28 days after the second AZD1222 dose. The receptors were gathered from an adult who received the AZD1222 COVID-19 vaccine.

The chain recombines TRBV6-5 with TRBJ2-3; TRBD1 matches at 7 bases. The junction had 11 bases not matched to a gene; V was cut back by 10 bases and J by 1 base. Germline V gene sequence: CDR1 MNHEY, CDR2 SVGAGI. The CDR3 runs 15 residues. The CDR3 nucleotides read TGTGCCACTTCGCCGGGACAGCGCCGCACAGATACGCAGTATTTT. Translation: CATSPGQRRTDTQYF.

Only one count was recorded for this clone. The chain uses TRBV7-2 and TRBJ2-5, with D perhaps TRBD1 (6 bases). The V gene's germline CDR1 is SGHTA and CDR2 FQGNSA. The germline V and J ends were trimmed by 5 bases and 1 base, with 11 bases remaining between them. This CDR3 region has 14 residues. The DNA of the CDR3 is TGTGCCAGCAGCCTTACAGGGTTCCAAGAGACCCAGTACTTC. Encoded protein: CASSLTGFQETQYF.

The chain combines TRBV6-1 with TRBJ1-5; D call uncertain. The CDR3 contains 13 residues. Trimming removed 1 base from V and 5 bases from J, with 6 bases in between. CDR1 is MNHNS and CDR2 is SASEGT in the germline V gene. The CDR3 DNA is TGTGCCAGCAGTGAAGGGAGGGATCAGCCCCAGCATTTT. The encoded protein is CASSEGRDQPQHF.

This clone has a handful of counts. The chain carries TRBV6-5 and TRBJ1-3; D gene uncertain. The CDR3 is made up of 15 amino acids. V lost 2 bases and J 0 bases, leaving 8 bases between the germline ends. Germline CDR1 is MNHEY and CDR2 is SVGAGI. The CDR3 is CASSYAASSGNTIYF. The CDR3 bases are TGTGCCAGCAGTTACGCGGCGAGCTCTGGAAACACCATATATTTT.

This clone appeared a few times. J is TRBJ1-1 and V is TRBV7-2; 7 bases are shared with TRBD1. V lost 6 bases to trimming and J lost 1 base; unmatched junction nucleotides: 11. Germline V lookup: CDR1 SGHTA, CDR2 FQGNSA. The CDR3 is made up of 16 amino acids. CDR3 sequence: CASRLTTGAGNTEAFF. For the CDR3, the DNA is TGTGCCAGCAGGCTAACAACAGGGGCGGGGAACACTGAAGCTTTCTTT.

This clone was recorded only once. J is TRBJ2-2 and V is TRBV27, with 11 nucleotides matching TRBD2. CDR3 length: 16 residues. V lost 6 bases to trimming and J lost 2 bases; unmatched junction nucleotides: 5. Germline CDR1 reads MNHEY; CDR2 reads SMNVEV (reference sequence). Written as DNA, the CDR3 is TGTGCCAGCAGCCCCAGACTAGCGGGAAACACCGGGGAGCTGTTTTTT. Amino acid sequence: CASSPRLAGNTGELFF.

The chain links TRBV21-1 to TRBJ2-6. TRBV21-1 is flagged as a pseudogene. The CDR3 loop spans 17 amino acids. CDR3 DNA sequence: TGTGCCAGCAGCAAAGTGGAACCCATTTCTGGGGCCAACGTCCTGACTTTC. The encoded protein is CASSKVEPISGANVLTF.

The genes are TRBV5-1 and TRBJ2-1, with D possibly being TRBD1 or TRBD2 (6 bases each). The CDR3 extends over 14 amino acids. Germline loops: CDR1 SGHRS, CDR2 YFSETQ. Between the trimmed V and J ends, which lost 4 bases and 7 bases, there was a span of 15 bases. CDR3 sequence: CASSTRGELNEQFF. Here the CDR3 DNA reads TGCGCCAGCAGCACTAGGGGGGAGTTAAATGAGCAGTTCTTC.